This paragraph reports one TCR beta chain. This record comes from a study of technical replicates of blood from a handful of donors. The table came from immunoSEQ multiplex PCR; TCRdb's copy has only in-frame clones and leaves some out. The sample holds approximately 81,000 clones, approximately 96% seen once. This receptor was identified in a human donor in good health. The sample comprised T cells isolated from PBMCs.

The CDR3 DNA follows: TGTGCCCCCCGGGGGGGACAGGGAGGCACTGAAGCTTTCTTT. Encoded protein: CAPRGGQGGTEAFF. V is TRBV6-5 and J is TRBJ1-1, with 9 bases lining up with TRBD1. The CDR3 is 14 residues long. V lost 11 bases, J lost 4 bases, and 11 bases stayed unmatched. Germline-derived CDR1 and CDR2 are MNHEY and SVGAGI.